The sample holds many counts of the clone carrying this T cell receptor (beta chain). What it binds is not known. TCRdb processed the reads anew with MiXCR; each CDR3 protein has one entry. Found here are approximately 730,000 distinct CDR3 sequences, 25% to 35% of them singletons; the top ten hold around 13%. The data were obtained in a study of T cell repertoires in cytomegalovirus infection. Study-wide background: Recently identified HLA-C-restricted CMV epitopes were used, and well-studied HLA-B-restricted CMV epitopes were used as well. Broader study findings: HLA-C-restricted TCR beta clonotypes specific for CMV led the ex vivo response.

The CDR3 has 12 amino acids. The germline gives CDR1 KGHSH, CDR2 LQKENI. Trimming stripped 2 bases from V and 8 bases from J, with 9 bases between. The sequence was collected from a human donor in good health (CMV status not recorded). Some clones in this sample may be carry-over from other donors' samples. The chain is built from TRBV18 and TRBJ1-2; no clear D. This sample comprised cultured CD8+ T cells from PBMCs, obtained from culture after CMV antigen stimulation. The CDR3 coding sequence is TGTGCCAGCTCACCATGGGTCTCGGGCTACACCTTC. Residues: CASSPWVSGYTF.